Listed below are T cell receptor beta chains from one sample, sequenced in a study of shared clonotypes between healthy human individuals. Clones were sequenced by immunoSEQ multiplex PCR, and TCRdb holds only the in-frame ones, with some missing. The data hold about 600,000 clones, with roughly 98% observed a single time. Source material: naive CD8+ T cells sorted from blood. The source is a man aged 25-40 years in good health. CDR3s include the opening cysteine and the closing phenylalanine or tryptophan. Fields, in order: V gene, J gene, CDR3 protein.

>TRBV2|TRBJ1-4
CASSGGSTNEKLFF
>TRBV5-1|TRBJ2-2
CASSQQPGELFF
>TRBV9|TRBJ2-7
CASSVDSFSYEQYF
>TRBV4-1|TRBJ2-1
CASSLTRGLEEQFF
>TRBV7-9|TRBJ2-2
CASNPQGNTGELFF
>TRBV29-1|TRBJ2-7
CSVASGGFIYEQYF
>TRBV7-3|TRBJ2-5
CASSGDFGETQYF
>TRBV19|TRBJ1-1
CASSPGADPMNTEAFF
>TRBV27|TRBJ2-7
CASSLGQGSYEQYF
>TRBV7-8|TRBJ2-1
CASSLRTGATYNEQFF
>TRBV29-1|TRBJ2-1
CSVEGLVALENEQFF
>TRBV5-4|TRBJ1-1
CASSLNTEAFF
>TRBV6-5|TRBJ2-3
CASGDTTDTQYF
>TRBV27|TRBJ2-1
CASSLFGDEQFF
>TRBV2|TRBJ1-5
CASRGLTMGDRRNQPQHF
>TRBV7-3|TRBJ2-2
CASSPGLAGTGELFF
>TRBV29-1|TRBJ2-1
CSVTSGTHNEQFF
>TRBV28|TRBJ1-1
CASSPDRGANTEAFF
>TRBV6-5|TRBJ2-1
CASSYIAVRATEQFF
>TRBV7-9|TRBJ2-2
CASSHHIAGVNTGELFF
>TRBV5-5|TRBJ2-7
CASSLLGPDPYEQYF
>TRBV5-1|TRBJ2-2
CASSLGTTGGELFF
>TRBV29-1|TRBJ2-5
CSVEWREGPQETQYF
>TRBV27|TRBJ2-1
CASSEGTGAYNEQFF
>TRBV9|TRBJ2-3
CASSVAGRDTQYF
>TRBV9|TRBJ1-5
CASSEEEGRGQPQHF
>TRBV18|TRBJ1-5
CASSPTGEISNQPQHF
>TRBV10-2|TRBJ2-5
CASREDRGGETQYF
>TRBV27|TRBJ2-1
CASRAEASYNEQFF
>TRBV5-1|TRBJ2-1
CASSPEGNEQFF
>TRBV6-6|TRBJ1-2
CASSYSQGANYGYTF
>TRBV6-5|TRBJ2-4
CASRSQGAKNIQYF
>TRBV7-7|TRBJ1-5
CASSFGPRQPQHF
>TRBV5-4|TRBJ2-5
CASSLGTSWETQYF
>TRBV18|TRBJ1-5
CASSPESYNQPQHF
>TRBV6-1|TRBJ2-3
CASSERAERTDTQYF
>TRBV15|TRBJ2-3
CATSTSSGTDTQYF
>TRBV9|TRBJ2-5
CASSVDGVTQYF
>TRBV7-9|TRBJ1-1
CASSYTEAFF
>TRBV6-5|TRBJ2-7
CASSSRDRGIYEQYF
>TRBV4-3|TRBJ2-5
CASSQVGEETQYF
>TRBV10-2|TRBJ2-1
CASIVDHGTRRPNEQFF
>TRBV4-1|TRBJ2-7
CASSNPGYEQYF
>TRBV7-2|TRBJ2-1
CASSPTMSSYNEQFF
>TRBV4-3|TRBJ2-3
CASSQVNRDAYQYF
>TRBV11-3|TRBJ2-1
CASSEYSGAYNEQFF
>TRBV5-1|TRBJ2-1
CASSFEAAAIVEQFF